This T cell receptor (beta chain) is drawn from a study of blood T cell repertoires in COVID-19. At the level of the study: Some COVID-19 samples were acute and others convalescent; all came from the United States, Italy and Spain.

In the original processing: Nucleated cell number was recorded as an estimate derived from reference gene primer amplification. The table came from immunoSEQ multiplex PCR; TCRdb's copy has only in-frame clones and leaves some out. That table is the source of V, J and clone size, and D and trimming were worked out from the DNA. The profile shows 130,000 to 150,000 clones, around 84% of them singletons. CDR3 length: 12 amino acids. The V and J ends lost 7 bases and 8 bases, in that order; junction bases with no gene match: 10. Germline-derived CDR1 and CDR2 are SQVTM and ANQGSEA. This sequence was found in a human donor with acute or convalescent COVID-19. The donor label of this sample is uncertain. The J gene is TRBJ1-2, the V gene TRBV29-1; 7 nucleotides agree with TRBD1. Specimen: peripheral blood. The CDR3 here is CSAEQGSRGYTF. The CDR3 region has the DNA TGCAGCGCAGAACAGGGGTCTCGAGGCTACACCTTC. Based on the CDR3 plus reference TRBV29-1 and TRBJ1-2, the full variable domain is SAVISQKPSRDICQRGTSLTIQCQVDSQVTMMFWYRQQPGQSLTLIATANQGSEATYESGFVIDKFPISRPNLTFSTLTVSNMSPEDSSIYLCSAEQGSRGYTFGSGTRLTVV.